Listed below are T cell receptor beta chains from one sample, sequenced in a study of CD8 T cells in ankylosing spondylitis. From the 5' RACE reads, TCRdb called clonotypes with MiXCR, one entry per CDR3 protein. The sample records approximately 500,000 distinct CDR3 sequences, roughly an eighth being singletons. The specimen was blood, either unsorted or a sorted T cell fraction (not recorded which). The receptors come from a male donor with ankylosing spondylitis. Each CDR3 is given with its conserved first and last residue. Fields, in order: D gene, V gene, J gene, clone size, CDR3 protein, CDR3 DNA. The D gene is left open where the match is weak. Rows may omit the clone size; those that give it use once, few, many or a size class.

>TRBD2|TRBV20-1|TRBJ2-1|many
CKAGTSAYNEQFF
TGCAAAGCCGGGACTAGCGCGTACAATGAGCAGTTCTTC
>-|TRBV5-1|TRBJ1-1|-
CASSSGERTEAFF
TGCGCCAGCAGCTCAGGGGAGCGCACTGAAGCTTTCTTT
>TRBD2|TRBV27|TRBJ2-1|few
CASSFRAGGEYNNEQFF
TGTGCCAGCAGTTTTAGGGCGGGAGGAGAGTACAATAATGAGCAGTTCTTC
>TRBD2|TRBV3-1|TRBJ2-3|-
CASSQLGLAGSDTQYF
TGTGCCAGCAGCCAATTGGGACTAGCGGGATCGGATACGCAGTATTTT
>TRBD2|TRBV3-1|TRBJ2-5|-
CASSQVGLAGDVTIATQYF
TGTGCCAGCAGCCAAGTGGGATTAGCGGGAGATGTGACTATAGCGACCCAGTACTTC
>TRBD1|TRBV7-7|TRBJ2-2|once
CASSPLGTANTGELFF
TGTGCCAGCAGCCCCCTCGGGACAGCCAACACCGGGGAGCTGTTTTTT
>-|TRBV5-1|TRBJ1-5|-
CASSLSGFSNQPQHF
TGCGCCAGCAGCTTGTCGGGATTTAGCAATCAGCCCCAGCATTTT
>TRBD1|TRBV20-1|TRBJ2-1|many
CSARRDRGYSYNEQFF
TGCAGTGCTAGGAGGGACAGGGGATACTCCTACAATGAGCAGTTCTTC
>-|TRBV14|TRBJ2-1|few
CASSQMIGGYNEQFF
TGTGCCAGCAGCCAAATGATCGGGGGCTACAATGAGCAGTTCTTC
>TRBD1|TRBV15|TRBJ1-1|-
CATSDRGNTEAFF
TGTGCCACCAGCGACAGGGGTAACACTGAAGCTTTCTTT
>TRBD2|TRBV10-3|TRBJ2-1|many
CAISPRTSGRNEQFF
TGTGCCATCAGTCCAAGGACTAGCGGGAGAAATGAGCAGTTCTTC
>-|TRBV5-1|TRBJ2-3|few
CASSLVGTASTDTQYF
TGCGCCAGCAGCTTGGTTGGGACCGCTAGCACAGATACGCAGTATTTT
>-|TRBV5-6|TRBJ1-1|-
CASSTKTMNTEAFF
TGTGCCAGCAGTACTAAGACTATGAACACTGAAGCTTTCTTT
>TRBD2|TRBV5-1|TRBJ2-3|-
CASSGTGTSGQGTDTQYF
TGCGCCAGCAGCGGCACTGGGACTAGCGGCCAGGGCACAGATACGCAGTATTTT
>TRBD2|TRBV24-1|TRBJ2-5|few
CATSDGLAGDSQETQYF
TGTGCCACCAGTGATGGCCTAGCGGGAGACAGCCAAGAGACCCAGTACTTC
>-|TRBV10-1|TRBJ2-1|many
CASSEVLGFYNEQFF
TGCGCCAGCAGTGAGGTGTTGGGGTTCTACAATGAGCAGTTCTTC
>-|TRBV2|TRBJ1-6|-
CASSADSFNSPLHF
TGTGCCAGCAGTGCGGACAGCTTTAATTCACCCCTCCACTTT
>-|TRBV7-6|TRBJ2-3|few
CASSLFERRPGTDTQYF
TGTGCCAGCAGCTTATTCGAGCGCCGTCCCGGCACAGATACGCAGTATTTT